This is a list of T cell receptor beta chains from one sample in a study of blood T cell repertoires in COVID-19. The data were produced by immunoSEQ multiplex PCR, yet TCRdb's version contains in-frame clones alone and is incomplete. The table includes about 120,000 clones, roughly 76% detected once. The sample comprised peripheral blood. The source is a woman aged 55-69 years with acute or convalescent COVID-19. The CDR3 runs from the conserved cysteine through the conserved F or W. The D gene is left open where the match is weak. Size values are once, few and many counts, or a class for expanded clones, and some rows have none.

v_call,d_call,clone_size,j_call,cdr3_nt,cdr3_aa
TRBV7-2,.,.,TRBJ1-3,TGTGCCAGCAGCTTAGGTGGGGCCCTCGCCTCTGGAAACACCATATATTTT,CASSLGGALASGNTIYF
TRBV6-5,TRBD1,.,TRBJ2-2,TGTGCCAGCAGTTACGCCATACAGGGGATCGCCGGGGAGCTGTTTTTT,CASSYAIQGIAGELFF
TRBV5-1,TRBD1,.,TRBJ2-7,TGCGCCAGCTCGGGAACAGGGGAAGAGCAGTACTTC,CASSGTGEEQYF
TRBV19,.,.,TRBJ1-6,TGTGCCAGTAGTACTAACAGGCAGTCACCCCTCCACTTT,CASSTNRQSPLHF
TRBV7-2,.,few,TRBJ1-3,TGTGCCAGCAGCTTGGACGGGGGGCCTGGAAACACCATATATTTT,CASSLDGGPGNTIYF
TRBV29-1,.,.,TRBJ1-1,TGCAGCGTCGAACTACAGGGAGTAAACACTGAAGCTTTCTTT,CSVELQGVNTEAFF
TRBV6-5,.,once,TRBJ2-7,TGTGCCACCTCTCAGACAGTCATCGACGAGCAGTACTTC,CATSQTVIDEQYF
TRBV29-1,TRBD1,.,TRBJ2-2,TGCAGCGTTGGACAGGGATGGTCCGGGGAGCTGTTTTTT,CSVGQGWSGELFF
TRBV28,.,.,TRBJ1-2,TGTGCCAGCAGATTAGGGGGGGGCGGCTACACCTTC,CASRLGGGGYTF
TRBV7-9,TRBD1,once,TRBJ2-2,TGTGCCAGCAGCTGGACAGGGGGGACCGGGGAGCTGTTTTTT,CASSWTGGTGELFF
TRBV28,TRBD1,.,TRBJ1-4,TGTGCCAGCAGTTTACAGGGGGCAGGGGCTAATGAAAAACTGTTTTTT,CASSLQGAGANEKLFF
TRBV5-1,.,.,TRBJ2-2,TGCGCCAGCAGCTTGTCAGTCAGCACCGGGGAGCTGTTTTTT,CASSLSVSTGELFF
TRBV30,TRBD1,once,TRBJ2-2,TGTGCCGGCGACAGGGTGAACACCGGGGAGCTGTTTTTT,CAGDRVNTGELFF
TRBV2,TRBD1,.,TRBJ1-5,TGTGCCAGCAGAGCCCGCGACAGGGGGCGCGATCCCCAGCATTTT,CASRARDRGRDPQHF
TRBV12-3/TRBV12-4,.,.,TRBJ1-1,TGTGCCAGCAGTCCGCGATTCACTGAAGCTTTCTTT,CASSPRFTEAFF
TRBV12-3/TRBV12-4,TRBD1,.,TRBJ2-3,TGTGCCAGCAGTCCCACAGGGGCAGATACGCAGTATTTT,CASSPTGADTQYF
TRBV18,.,.,TRBJ1-1,TGTGCCAGCCGACAGAACATGAACACTGAAGCTTTCTTT,CASRQNMNTEAFF
TRBV28,.,.,TRBJ2-5,TGTGCCAGCAGTTTCACGGTTAGTCGGACCCAGTACTTC,CASSFTVSRTQYF
TRBV6-1,.,.,TRBJ1-6,TGTGCCAGCAGTGAAGCGCCTCTGGGCAATTCACCCCTCCACTTT,CASSEAPLGNSPLHF
TRBV6-2/TRBV6-3,TRBD2,few,TRBJ2-7,TGTGCCAGCAGCTCTACTAGCGGGGGGTCCTACGAGCAGTACTTC,CASSSTSGGSYEQYF
TRBV12-3/TRBV12-4,.,.,TRBJ1-5,TGTGCCAGCAGTTACATGTTTGGCCAGCCCCAGCATTTT,CASSYMFGQPQHF
TRBV6-1,.,once,TRBJ1-5,TGTGCCAGCAGTGAGTGGGGGCGCAGCGGTCAGCCCCAGCATTTT,CASSEWGRSGQPQHF
TRBV5-1,TRBD1,once,TRBJ2-1,TGCGCCAGCAGCTTGGGAGGGACAGGGTCCCGCAATGAGCAGTTCTTC,CASSLGGTGSRNEQFF
TRBV19,TRBD1,.,TRBJ1-4,TGTGCCAGTACTAGACCGGGACAGGGCAAAAAACTGTTTTTT,CASTRPGQGKKLFF
TRBV5-1,.,.,TRBJ2-5,TGCGCCAGCAGCAAAGGACTCGCCCAAGAGACCCAGTACTTC,CASSKGLAQETQYF
TRBV7-9,.,.,TRBJ2-5,TGTGCCAGCAGCTTAGCGCAGCCGCGGGAGACCCAGTACTTC,CASSLAQPRETQYF
TRBV18,.,.,TRBJ1-2,TGTGCCAGCTCACCGAAGGGGGGGTTCGGCTACACCTTC,CASSPKGGFGYTF
TRBV19,TRBD1,.,TRBJ1-1,TGTGCCAGTAGCGGGACAGGGAAGCTGAACACTGAAGCTTTCTTT,CASSGTGKLNTEAFF
TRBV3-1/TRBV3-2,.,.,TRBJ1-5,TGTGCCAGCAGCCAAGTGTCAGGGGTAGGCAATCAGCCCCAGCATTTT,CASSQVSGVGNQPQHF
TRBV7-2,TRBD2,.,TRBJ2-3,TGTGCCAGCAGCCAGACTAGCGGGGGGACCACAGATACGCAGTATTTT,CASSQTSGGTTDTQYF
TRBV6-1,.,.,TRBJ1-3,TGTGCCAGCAGTGAACAAGCCGGCCGGGGAGGGGGTATTACCCGCGGAAACACCATATATTTT,CASSEQAGRGGGITRGNTIYF
TRBV30,TRBD1,.,TRBJ2-7,TGTGCCTGGAACACAGGGGGCAGGTACGAGCAGTACTTC,CAWNTGGRYEQYF
TRBV30,.,.,TRBJ1-6,TGTGCCTGTTCGGGGGGGAATTCACCCCTCCACTTT,CACSGGNSPLHF
TRBV12-3/TRBV12-4,TRBD1,.,TRBJ1-2,TGTGCCAGCAGTTTAGCTTCGGCAGGGGGCCACACCTTC,CASSLASAGGHTF
TRBV5-1,.,.,TRBJ2-7,TGCGCCAGCAGCGCAGGGTACGAGCAGTACTTC,CASSAGYEQYF
TRBV28,.,.,TRBJ2-3,TGTGCCAGCATGACCAGGGGTGCAGATACGCAGTATTTT,CASMTRGADTQYF
TRBV25-1,.,.,TRBJ1-2,TGTGCCAGCAACCTAGGCGGGTGGGATGGCTACACCTTC,CASNLGGWDGYTF
TRBV7-9,TRBD2,.,TRBJ2-7,TGTGCCAGCAGCCGGGAGGCATACTACGAGCAGTACTTC,CASSREAYYEQYF
TRBV5-1,.,.,TRBJ1-1,TGCGCCAGCAGCTTGGCTTGGGGGCGAATCACTGAAGCTTTCTTT,CASSLAWGRITEAFF
TRBV5-6,.,.,TRBJ2-2,TGTGCCAGCACCAAAGGACTCGGGGAGCTGTTTTTT,CASTKGLGELFF
TRBV5-4,TRBD2,.,TRBJ2-1,TGTGCCAGCAGCTTGGTAGGCGGGGGGTACAATGAGCAGTTCTTC,CASSLVGGGYNEQFF
TRBV10-2,.,.,TRBJ1-1,TGCGCCACCGGAGGCAGGTGGGACACTGAAGCTTTCTTT,CATGGRWDTEAFF
TRBV27,.,.,TRBJ1-1,TGTGCCAGCAGTCGCGACGAGGGGGATCCGGCTTTCTTT,CASSRDEGDPAFF
TRBV7-2,.,.,TRBJ1-1,TGTGCCAGCAGCTTTGGGTCCCTCGGGGGAACTGAAGCTTTCTTT,CASSFGSLGGTEAFF
TRBV5-8,.,.,TRBJ1-5,TGTGCCAGCAGCTTTTCCGGGACACGAGATCAGCCCCAGCATTTT,CASSFSGTRDQPQHF
TRBV9,TRBD1,few,TRBJ1-3,TGTGCCAGCAGCGTAGAACCTGGACAGGGGTCTGGAAACACCATATATTTT,CASSVEPGQGSGNTIYF
TRBV2,.,once,TRBJ1-5,TGTGCCAGCAGAGGACAGCCCAATCAGCCCCAGCATTTT,CASRGQPNQPQHF
TRBV5-4,TRBD1,.,TRBJ2-7,TGTGCCAGCAGCAGCAAGGACAGGGGGTCCTACGAGCAGTACTTC,CASSSKDRGSYEQYF